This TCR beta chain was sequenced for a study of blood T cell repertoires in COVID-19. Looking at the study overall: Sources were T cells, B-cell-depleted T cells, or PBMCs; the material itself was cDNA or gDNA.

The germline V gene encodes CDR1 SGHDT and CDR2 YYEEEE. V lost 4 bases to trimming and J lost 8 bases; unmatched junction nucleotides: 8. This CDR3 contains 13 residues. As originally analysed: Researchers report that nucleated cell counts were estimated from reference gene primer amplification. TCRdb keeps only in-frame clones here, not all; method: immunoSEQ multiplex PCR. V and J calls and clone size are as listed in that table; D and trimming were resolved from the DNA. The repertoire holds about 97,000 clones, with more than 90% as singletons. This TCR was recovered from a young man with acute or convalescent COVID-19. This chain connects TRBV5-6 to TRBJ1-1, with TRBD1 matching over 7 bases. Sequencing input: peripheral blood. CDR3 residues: CASSRQGGKEAFF. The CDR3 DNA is TGTGCCAGCAGCCGACAGGGCGGGAAAGAAGCTTTCTTT.